These 4 T cell receptor beta chains came from one sample sequenced in a study of cytomegalovirus exposure and HLA in healthy donors. Method: immunoSEQ multiplex PCR; TCRdb's copy keeps in-frame clones and lacks some. The sample yields roughly 45,000 clones, 80% to 95% seen once. The sequenced sample consisted of PBMCs. These receptor sequences come from a man aged 18 to 35 in good health and CMV-seronegative.

This chain links TRBV7-2 with TRBJ1-2, with D tentatively TRBD1 (5 bases). The CDR3 contains 13 residues. Germline V CDR1 and CDR2: SGHTA, FQGNSA. V lost 4 bases and J 1 base, leaving 7 bases between the germline ends. CDR3 in DNA: TGTGCCAGCAGCTCGGACAATAACTATGGCTACACCTTC. Its translation is CASSSDNNYGYTF.

The chain has TRBV11-3 and TRBJ2-2; TRBD1 matches at 12 bases. This CDR3 contains 16 residues. CDR1 SGHNT and CDR2 YENEEA come from the germline V gene. Trimming took 2 bases from V and 5 from J; bases not matched to a gene: 3. CDR3 sequence reads: CASSLRDRGQTGELFF. The CDR3 DNA follows: TGTGCCAGCAGCTTAAGGGACAGGGGGCAAACCGGGGAGCTGTTTTTT. The complete variable domain, with remaining parts taken from reference TRBV11-3 and TRBJ2-2, reads EAGVVQSPRYKIIEKKQPVAFWCNPISGHNTLYWYLQNLGQGPELLIRYENEEAVDDSQLPKDRFSAERLKGVDSTLKIQPAELGDSAVYLCASSLRDRGQTGELFFGEGSRLTVL.

The chain joins TRBV27 to TRBJ1-2, with 9 bases fitting TRBD1. Per germline, CDR1 MNHEY and CDR2 SMNVEV (reference sequence). The CDR3 length is 12 residues. The junction had 5 bases not matched to a gene; V was cut back by 4 bases and J by 11 bases. CDR3 nucleotide sequence: TGTGCCAGCAGTTCCCTGGGACAGGGATACACCTTC. Its protein product is CASSSLGQGYTF.

This rearrangement joins TRBV2 to TRBJ2-2; TRBD2 matches at 8 bases. Germline-derived CDR1 and CDR2 are SNHLY and FYNNEI. The CDR3 is 15 amino acids. Trimming removed 1 base from V and 6 bases from J; junction bases left unmatched: 4. The CDR3 region is CASSEVGREAGELFF. DNA for the CDR3: TGTGCCAGCAGTGAAGTCGGGAGGGAGGCCGGGGAGCTGTTTTTT.